This T cell receptor beta chain was identified in a study of T-cell reconstitution after alpha-beta-depleted transplantation in children. Study results and caveats: At day 60, the high TCRbeta diversity found in some patients originated from recipient T cells and thymic progenitors that had survived.

V was pared by 7 bases and J by 12 bases, with 19 bases between. The CDR3 has 13 amino acids. On this clonotype: Its antigen remains unidentified.

Unique molecular identifiers were incorporated when the TCRbeta library was constructed. TCRdb redid the calling of the PCR reads with MiXCR, one entry per CDR3 protein. The sample gives some 830,000 distinct CDR3 sequences, less than 20% of which show up once; 5% is in the top ten. The V call is TRBV12-3 or TRBV12-4, the J call TRBJ2-1, with a possible D match to TRBD1 (6 bases). Sequenced here: PBMCs, mostly from graft donor cells, sampled 360 days after TCRalphabeta/CD19-depleted stem cell transplant. This clonotype originated in a male patient younger than 18 who had a stem cell transplant for acute lymphoblastic leukemia, so the T cells may come from the graft donor. This CDR3 reads CASTSRPQGRQFF. The CDR3 DNA follows: TGTGCCAGCACCTCCCGGCCCCAGGGGAGGCAGTTCTTC.